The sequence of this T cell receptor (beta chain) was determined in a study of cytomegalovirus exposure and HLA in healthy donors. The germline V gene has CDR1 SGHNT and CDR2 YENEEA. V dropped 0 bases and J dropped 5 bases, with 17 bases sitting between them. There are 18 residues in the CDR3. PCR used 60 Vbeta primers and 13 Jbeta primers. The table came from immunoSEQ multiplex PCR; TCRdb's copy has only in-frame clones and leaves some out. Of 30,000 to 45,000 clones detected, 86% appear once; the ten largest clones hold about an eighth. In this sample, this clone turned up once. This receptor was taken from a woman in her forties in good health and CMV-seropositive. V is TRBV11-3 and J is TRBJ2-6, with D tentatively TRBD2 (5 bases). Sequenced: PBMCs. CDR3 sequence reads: CASSLDQGGSSRANVLTF. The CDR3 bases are TGTGCCAGCAGCTTAGATCAAGGCGGGTCTTCTAGGGCCAACGTCCTGACTTTC.